This TCR beta chain was sequenced for a study of blood T cell repertoires in COVID-19. At the level of the study: The United States, Italy and Spain supplied acute and convalescent COVID-19 samples. T cells, B-cell-depleted T cells, or PBMCs provided the cDNA or gDNA that served as material.

As originally analysed: Reference gene primer amplification yielded estimated nucleated cell counts. Sequenced by immunoSEQ multiplex PCR; TCRdb stores in-frame clones only, minus some. That table gives V, J and clone size, and the DNA gave D and trimming. The sample carries under 110,000 clones, roughly four fifths recorded once. The trim removed 3 bases at V and 2 bases at J, leaving 4 bases unmatched. CDR3 length: 13 residues. Germline CDR1 and CDR2: GTSNPN and SVGIG (reference sequence). The chain recombines TRBV30 with TRBJ2-7; 7 bases match TRBD1. Material: peripheral blood. The origin of this receptor is a woman in her sixties with acute or convalescent COVID-19. The CDR3 region is CAWSLGTAYEQYF. As DNA, the CDR3 is TGTGCCTGGAGCTTGGGGACAGCCTACGAGCAGTACTTC.